This paragraph reports one T cell receptor (beta chain). The entry originates in a study of CD8 T cells in Susac syndrome. cDNA came from roughly 0.53 to 1 ug RNA primed by random hexamers. Multiplex PCR with immunoSEQ amplified the TCR beta CDR3 across 54 Vbeta and 13 Jbeta. TCRdb processed the immunoSEQ multiplex PCR reads anew with MiXCR; each CDR3 protein has one entry. The table includes under 200,000 distinct CDR3 sequences, about 90% detected once. Germline V gene data show CDR1 as LGHDT and CDR2 as YNNKEL (reference sequence). V shed 0 bases and J shed 6 bases, with 11 bases lying between them. CDR3 length equals 14 residues. CD8+ and CD4+ T cells from blood underwent TCR beta sequencing. Controls were drawn from healthy donors and were matched for age and sex. Purification of the CD8+ and CD4+ T cells relied on negative isolation, and TEMRA cells underwent FACS enrichment.

The sequenced sample was CD4+ T cells from PBMCs. V usage is TRBV3-1 and J usage is TRBJ2-5; no definite D call. The sequence derives from a human donor in good health. Written as DNA, the CDR3 is TGTGCCAGCAGCCAAGATATGGCGGTGCAGACCCAGTACTTC. Its translation: CASSQDMAVQTQYF.